This TCR beta chain came from a study of beta chain features in type 1 diabetes. Broader study findings: Researchers report that Type 1 diabetes patients had moderately but significantly shorter TCRB CDR3s across all four CD4+ subsets. Compared to healthy donors, patients appeared to have naive, central memory and Treg TCRB repertoires that were more alike.

This CDR3 is 13 amino acids long. V dropped 1 base and J dropped 0 bases, with 5 bases sitting between them. Germline CDR1 SQVTM, CDR2 ANQGSEA. As to this clone: The target antigen is unknown.

Every bit of the isolated RNA underwent reverse transcription, so sequencing read expressed TCRB transcripts. The table came from immunoSEQ multiplex PCR; TCRdb's copy has only in-frame clones and leaves some out. The data show roughly 26,000 clones, 49% seen once. This sequence joins TRBV29-1 and TRBJ2-3, with a tentative D call TRBD2 (5 bases). The specimen was stem cell memory CD4+ T cells from blood. The TCR sequence derives from a man aged 25 to 40 with type 1 diabetes. Written as DNA, the CDR3 is TGCAGCGTTGAAGGCGGGAGCACAGATACGCAGTATTTT. Encoded protein: CSVEGGSTDTQYF.